The 9 T cell receptor beta chains in this list originate from one sample, sequenced in a study of T cells in women clearing cervical HPV infection (dated by TCRdb to 2017 to 2018). Preparation of the library involved the immunoSEQ multiplex PCR assay. The table comes from immuneACCESS by way of TCRdb, which keeps in-frame sequences with V and J called. Part of the clones is missing from these tables; in studies checked, under half for an unresolved V gene and the rest for unknown reasons. The sample table on file contains 40,000 to 55,000 clones. About 0.97% of the sample belongs to the ten largest clones. Material: blood buffy coat. The receptors derive from a woman aged 18 to 75 with a cervical HPV16 infection that either progressed to CIN3+ or cleared (not recorded which).

A word on this clone: Read data end 3 residues before the CDR3 end; the end is taken from the germline J gene. V is TRBV4-1 and J is TRBJ1-4; 7 bases align to TRBD1. The J segment lost 4 bases and the V segment lost 4 bases, leaving 9 bases of the junction unmatched. Germline V gives CDR1 MGHRA, CDR2 YSYEKL. The CDR3 length is 16 residues. The CDR3 DNA, read in part, is TGCGCCAGCAGCCTCCACCGGGACAGTAGTAATGAAAAA. This gives the protein CASSLHRDSSNEK. The CDR3 in its entirety is CASSLHRDSSNEKLFF.

As for this clone: The sequence runs out 3 residues before the end of the CDR3; the remainder is reconstructed from the germline J gene. V usage is TRBV11-2 and J usage is TRBJ1-1; the D gene is possibly TRBD1 (5 bases). Germline V lookup: CDR1 SGHAT, CDR2 FQNNGV. V gave up 1 base and J gave up 2 bases, with 8 bases separating them. The CDR3 is 14 amino acids. The CDR3: CASSLAGGNTEAFF. CDR3 DNA (partial): TGTGCCAGCAGCTTAGCCGGGGGAAACACTGAA.

In regard to this clone: The CDR3 end is not reached by the read, which stops 3 residues before it; the germline J gene fills it in. The rearrangement joins TRBV11-2 to TRBJ2-7; D remains ambiguous. The CDR3 covers 15 residues. Trimming took off 4 bases at V and 3 bases at J, with 16 bases between the two ends. Germline values: CDR1 SGHAT, CDR2 FQNNGV. The covered CDR3 bases are TGTGCCAGCAGCTCTCTTTCGGTCACCCGCTACGAG. Translated, it gives CASSSLSVTRYE. The complete CDR3 protein is CASSSLSVTRYEQYF.

About this clone: Coverage ceases 3 residues before the CDR3 finishes, and the germline J gene fills in the end. The rearrangement joins TRBV28 to TRBJ1-5; TRBD1 is a possible D gene (6 bases). This CDR3 is built from 16 residues. The germline V gene encodes CDR1 MDHEN and CDR2 SYDVKM. Trimming took 4 bases from V and 0 from J, leaving 13 bases between them. CDR3 bases read: TGTGCCAGCAGTTCCCCAGGGACATCTAGCAATCAGCCC. Its translation is CASSSPGTSSNQP. The complete CDR3 protein is CASSSPGTSSNQPQHF.

With respect to this clone: The CDR3 end falls 3 residues outside the read, so it is completed with the germline J gene. This sequence joins TRBV20-1 and TRBJ1-2, with TRBD1 matching over 11 bases. The CDR3 extends over 16 amino acids. Unmatched junction bases numbered 6, after V lost 2 bases and J lost 1 base. The germline V gene encodes CDR1 DFQATT and CDR2 SNEGSKA (reference sequence). The CDR3 here is CSARRIGTGGNYGYTF. CDR3 DNA, as far as it was read: TGCAGTGCTAGAAGGATTGGGACAGGGGGTAACTATGGC.

To note about this clone: The read ends 3 residues early relative to the CDR3; the germline J gene fills the gap. This sequence joins TRBV7-9 and TRBJ1-4, with D maybe TRBD1 (5 bases). The CDR3 has 15 residues. Germline V gives CDR1 SEHNR, CDR2 FQNEAQ (reference sequence). This CDR3 is CASSFSGFDNSPLFF. The part of the CDR3 DNA that was read is TGTGCCAGCAGCTTTTCAGGGTTCGATAATTCACCA.

In the case of this clone: Sequencing ends 3 residues short of the CDR3 end; the germline J gene provides the rest. This chain links TRBV29-1 with TRBJ1-2; 7 bases are shared with TRBD1. This CDR3 region has 12 residues. J lost 2 bases, V lost 3 bases, and 0 bases had no gene match. CDR1 is SQVTM and CDR2 is ANQGSEA in the germline V gene. The part of the CDR3 DNA that was read is TGCAGCGTTGAGACAGGGAACTATGGC. Its translation is CSVETGNYG. The whole CDR3 region reads CSVETGNYGYTF. Together with reference TRBV29-1 and TRBJ1-2, the CDR3 gives the full variable domain: SAVISQKPSRDICQRGTSLTIQCQVDSQVTMMFWYRQQPGQSLTLIATANQGSEATYESGFVIDKFPISRPNLTFSTLTVSNMSPEDSSIYLCSVETGNYGYTFGSGTRLTVV.

To note about this clone: The read halts 3 residues ahead of the CDR3 end, with the missing end drawn from the germline J gene. This chain connects TRBV2 to TRBJ2-7; the D gene is possibly TRBD2 (6 bases). The V gene's germline CDR1 is SNHLY and CDR2 FYNNEI. Trimming took 6 bases from V and 2 from J, leaving 11 bases between them. The CDR3 sequence is 13 residues long. The CDR3: CASSGTAPYEQYF. Incomplete CDR3 DNA: TGTGCCAGCAGCGGGACTGCACCCTACGAG.

Remarks on this clone: The read halts 3 residues ahead of the CDR3 end, with the missing end drawn from the germline J gene. V gene TRBV27 combines with J gene TRBJ2-7; the D is unclear. Germline lookup yields CDR1 MNHEY and CDR2 SMNVEV (reference sequence). The V end was cut by 0 bases, the J end by 5 bases, with 5 bases between. The CDR3 is 12 amino acids. The part of the CDR3 DNA that was read is TGTGCCAGCAGTTTATCCGTCCACGAG. It codes for CASSLSVHE. The full-length CDR3 reads as CASSLSVHEQYF.